These 9 T cell receptor beta chains were sequenced from one sample in a study of cytomegalovirus exposure and HLA in healthy donors. Primers: 60 Vbeta forward and 13 Jbeta reverse. TCRdb's copy holds only in-frame clones and misses some; the assay was immunoSEQ multiplex PCR. This table lists about 64,000 clones. The source material was PBMCs. These receptors originate from a woman between 18 and 29 years old in good health and CMV-seronegative.

The CDR3: CASSFGQEENTEAFF. For the CDR3, the DNA is TGCGCCAGCAGCTTCGGACAGGAAGAGAACACTGAAGCTTTCTTT. The chain employs TRBV5-1 and TRBJ1-1; 7 nucleotides align to TRBD1. The length of the CDR3 is 15 residues. Trimming at V came to 2 bases and at J to 1 base, leaving 5 bases not matched to a gene. Germline CDR1 is SGHRS and CDR2 is YFSETQ.

Comment on this clone: At one of its ends the junction is not consistent with the germline gene, which may arise from a read error. The chain recombines TRBV4-1 with TRBJ2-3, with 12 bases identical to TRBD1. CDR3 length: 16 amino acids. In germline, CDR1 is MGHRA, CDR2 YSYEKL. Here the CDR3 reads CASSQTIRDRGLLRDF. In DNA form, the CDR3 reads TGCGCCAGCAGCCAAACTATCCGGGACAGGGGGCTTCTTCGGGATTTT.

V usage is TRBV5-1 and J usage is TRBJ2-7; 9 bases are shared with TRBD1. Germline V gene data show CDR1 as SGHRS and CDR2 as YFSETQ. The CDR3 totals 13 residues. Trimming at V came to 3 bases and at J to 7 bases, leaving 5 bases not matched to a gene. CDR3 sequence (DNA): TGCGCCAGCAGCTCGGGACAGGGCTATGAGCAGTACTTC. It yields the protein CASSSGQGYEQYF.

This rearrangement joins TRBV9 to TRBJ2-2; 9 bases agree with TRBD2. CDR3 length: 16 amino acids. Germline CDR1 and CDR2: SGDLS and YYNGEE. Germline trimming cut 1 base from V and 5 bases from J; bases unmatched to any gene: 6. DNA of the CDR3: TGTGCCAGCAGCGTAAGCCTAGCGGGACGAACCGGGGAGCTGTTTTTT. Translating it yields CASSVSLAGRTGELFF.

V and J are TRBV30 and TRBJ1-5; the D gene is possibly TRBD1 (5 bases). Germline CDR1 is GTSNPN and CDR2 is SVGIG (reference sequence). The CDR3 sequence is 13 residues long. Trimming cost V 3 bases and J 7 bases, with 13 bases left between them. The CDR3 DNA reads as TGTGCCTGGAGACCACAGGCAGGGCAGCCCCAGCATTTT. As protein: CAWRPQAGQPQHF.

The rearrangement joins TRBV28 to TRBJ1-2; D call uncertain. The CDR3 is 15 amino acids. V lost 3 bases, J lost 2 bases, and 13 bases lay in between. Germline lookup yields CDR1 MDHEN and CDR2 SYDVKM. The CDR3 DNA reads TGTGCCAGCAGTTTGGGTGGTCGGGAGAACTATGGCTACACCTTC. This encodes CASSLGGRENYGYTF.

The J gene is TRBJ2-7, the V gene TRBV4-1; 10 bases line up with TRBD2. V trimming: 2 bases; J trimming: 4 bases; junction bases outside the gene matches: 14. The germline V gene encodes CDR1 MGHRA and CDR2 YSYEKL. The CDR3 covers 18 residues. The CDR3 sequence is CASSQPLAGVRNRYEQYF. In DNA form, the CDR3 reads TGCGCCAGCAGCCAACCCCTAGCGGGAGTTCGGAATAGATACGAGCAGTACTTC.

V is TRBV28 and J is TRBJ1-2; TRBD1 matches at 8 bases. Germline CDR1 is MDHEN and CDR2 is SYDVKM. This CDR3 is built from 13 residues. Trimming took 7 bases from V and 4 from J; bases not matched to a gene: 5. The CDR3 DNA sequence: TGTGCCAGCAACCCAGGGGGCGGCTATGGCTACACCTTC. The encoded protein is CASNPGGGYGYTF.

This chain uses TRBV29-1 with TRBJ1-2; 7 bases are shared with TRBD1. The junction had 22 bases not matched to a gene; V was cut back by 0 bases and J by 3 bases. The length of the CDR3 is 20 residues. CDR1 is SQVTM, CDR2 ANQGSEA, per germline. The CDR3 protein is CSVEDFSPQSSDRADYGYTF. The CDR3 DNA sequence: TGCAGCGTTGAAGATTTCTCACCTCAGTCTTCCGACAGGGCGGACTATGGCTACACCTTC. Together with reference TRBV29-1 and TRBJ1-2, the CDR3 gives the full variable domain: SAVISQKPSRDICQRGTSLTIQCQVDSQVTMMFWYRQQPGQSLTLIATANQGSEATYESGFVIDKFPISRPNLTFSTLTVSNMSPEDSSIYLCSVEDFSPQSSDRADYGYTFGSGTRLTVV.